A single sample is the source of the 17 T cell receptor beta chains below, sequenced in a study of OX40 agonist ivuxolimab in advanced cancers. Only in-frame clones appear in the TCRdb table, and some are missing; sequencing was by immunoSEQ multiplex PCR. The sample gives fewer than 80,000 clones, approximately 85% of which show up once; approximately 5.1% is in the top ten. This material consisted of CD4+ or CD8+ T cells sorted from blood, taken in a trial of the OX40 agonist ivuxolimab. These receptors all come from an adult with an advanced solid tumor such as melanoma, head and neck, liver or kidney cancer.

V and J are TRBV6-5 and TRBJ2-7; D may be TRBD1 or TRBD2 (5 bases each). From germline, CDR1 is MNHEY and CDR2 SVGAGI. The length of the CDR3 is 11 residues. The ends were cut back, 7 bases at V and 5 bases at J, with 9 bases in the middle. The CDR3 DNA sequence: TGTGCCAGCACTCGGGGCAACGAGCAGTACTTC. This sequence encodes CASTRGNEQYF.

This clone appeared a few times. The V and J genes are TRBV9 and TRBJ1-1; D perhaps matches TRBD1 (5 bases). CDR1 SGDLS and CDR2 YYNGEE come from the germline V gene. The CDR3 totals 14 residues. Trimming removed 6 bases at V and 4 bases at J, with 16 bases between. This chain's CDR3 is CASTSGGSGTEAFF. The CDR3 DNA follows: TGTGCCAGCACTTCGGGGGGGAGCGGCACTGAAGCTTTCTTT. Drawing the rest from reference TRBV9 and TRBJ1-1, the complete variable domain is DSGVTQTPKHLITATGQRVTLRCSPRSGDLSVYWYQQSLDQGLQFLIQYYNGEERAKGNILERFSAQQFPDLHSELNLSSLELGDSALYFCASTSGGSGTEAFFGQGTRLTVV.

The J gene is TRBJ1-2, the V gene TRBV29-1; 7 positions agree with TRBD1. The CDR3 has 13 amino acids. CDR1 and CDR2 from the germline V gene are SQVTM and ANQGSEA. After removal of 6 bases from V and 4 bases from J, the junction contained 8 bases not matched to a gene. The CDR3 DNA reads TGCAGCGTCCCGTCCCGGGACAGCTATGGCTACACCTTC. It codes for CSVPSRDSYGYTF.

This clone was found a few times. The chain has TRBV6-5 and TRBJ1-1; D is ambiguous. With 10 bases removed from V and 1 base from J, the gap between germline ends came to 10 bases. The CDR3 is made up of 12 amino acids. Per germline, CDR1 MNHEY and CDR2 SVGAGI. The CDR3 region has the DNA TGTGCCACCAGAGTTGGGAACACTGAAGCTTTCTTT. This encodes CATRVGNTEAFF.

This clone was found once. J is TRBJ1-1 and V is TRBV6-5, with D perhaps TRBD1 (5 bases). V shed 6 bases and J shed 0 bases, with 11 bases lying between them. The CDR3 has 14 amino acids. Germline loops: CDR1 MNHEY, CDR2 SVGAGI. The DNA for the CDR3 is TGTGCCAGCAGCGACAGCTTTGTGAACACTGAAGCTTTCTTT. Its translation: CASSDSFVNTEAFF.

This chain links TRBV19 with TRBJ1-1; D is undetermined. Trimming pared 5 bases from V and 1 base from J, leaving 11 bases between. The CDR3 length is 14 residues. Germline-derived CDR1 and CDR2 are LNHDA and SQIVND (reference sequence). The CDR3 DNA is TGTGCCAGTAGTGCCCGTTCAGGGAACACTGAAGCTTTCTTT. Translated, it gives CASSARSGNTEAFF.

DNA of the CDR3: TGTGCCAGCAGTGAAGCGGGACAGGTGCATGGCTACACCTTC. Its translation is CASSEAGQVHGYTF. The rearrangement links TRBV2 to TRBJ1-2, with 8 bases fitting TRBD1. Germline CDR1 reads SNHLY; CDR2 reads FYNNEI. The CDR3 has 14 amino acids. Trimming took 0 bases from V and 6 from J; bases not matched to a gene: 3. The whole variable domain, remainder taken from reference TRBV2 and TRBJ1-2, is EPEVTQTPSHQVTQMGQEVILRCVPISNHLYFYWYRQILGQKVEFLVSFYNNEISEKSEIFDDQFSVERPDGSNFTLKIRSTKLEDSAMYFCASSEAGQVHGYTFGSGTRLTVV.

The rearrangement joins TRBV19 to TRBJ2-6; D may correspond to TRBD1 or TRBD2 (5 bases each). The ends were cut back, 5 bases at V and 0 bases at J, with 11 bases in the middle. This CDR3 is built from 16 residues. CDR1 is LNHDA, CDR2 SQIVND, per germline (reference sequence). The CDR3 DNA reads TGTGCCAGTAGTTCCGGGACGAGCTCTGGGGCCAACGTCCTGACTTTC. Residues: CASSSGTSSGANVLTF.

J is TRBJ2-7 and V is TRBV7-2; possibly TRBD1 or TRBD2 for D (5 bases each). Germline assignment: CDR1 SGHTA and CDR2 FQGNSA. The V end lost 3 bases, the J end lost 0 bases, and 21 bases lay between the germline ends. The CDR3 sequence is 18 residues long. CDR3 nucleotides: TGTGCCAGCAGCTTTCTTCGGGACGGAGGCTTAGACTCCTACGAGCAGTACTTC. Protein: CASSFLRDGGLDSYEQYF.

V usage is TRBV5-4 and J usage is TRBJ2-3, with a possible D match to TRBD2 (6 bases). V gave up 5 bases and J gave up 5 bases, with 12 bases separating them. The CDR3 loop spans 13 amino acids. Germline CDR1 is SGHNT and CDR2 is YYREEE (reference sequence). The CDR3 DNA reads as TGTGCCAGCAGGGATCGGGGGAAAGATACGCAGTATTTT. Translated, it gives CASRDRGKDTQYF.

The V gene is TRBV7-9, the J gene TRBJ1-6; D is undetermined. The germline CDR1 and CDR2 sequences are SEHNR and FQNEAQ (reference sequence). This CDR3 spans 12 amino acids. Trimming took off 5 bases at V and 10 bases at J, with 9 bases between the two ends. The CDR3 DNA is TGTGCCAGCAGCCCGACGGGCTCACCCCTCCACTTT. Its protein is CASSPTGSPLHF.

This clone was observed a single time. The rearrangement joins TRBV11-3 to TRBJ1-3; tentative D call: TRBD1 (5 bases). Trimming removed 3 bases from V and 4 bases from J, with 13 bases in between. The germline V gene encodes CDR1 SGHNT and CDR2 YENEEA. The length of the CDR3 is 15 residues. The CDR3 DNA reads TGTGCCAGCAGCTTCGGGGGGAAGGTGGGAAACACCATATATTTT. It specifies CASSFGGKVGNTIYF.

In DNA form, the CDR3 reads TGTGCCAGAAGCTTCGACAGGGATGCAACTAATGAAAAACTGTTTTTT. It codes for CARSFDRDATNEKLFF. The V gene is TRBV5-3, the J gene TRBJ1-4, with TRBD1 identical over 7 bases. TRBV5-3 counts as an open reading frame of uncertain function. J lost 0 bases, V lost 2 bases, and 4 bases had no gene match. This CDR3 region has 16 residues.

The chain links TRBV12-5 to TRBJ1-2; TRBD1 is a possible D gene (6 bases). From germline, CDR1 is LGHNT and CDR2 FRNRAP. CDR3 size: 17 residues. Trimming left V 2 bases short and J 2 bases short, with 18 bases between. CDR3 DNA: TGTGCTAGTGGTTTGTCAACCTTTATTCAGGGGAACTATGGCTACACCTTC. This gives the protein CASGLSTFIQGNYGYTF.

CDR3 bases: TGTGCCAGCAGAGCGGGGAGGAACACAGATACGCAGTATTTT. It specifies CASRAGRNTDTQYF. The rearrangement uses TRBV2 and TRBJ2-3; 7 nucleotides align to TRBD2. The CDR3 has 14 amino acids. Trimming at V came to 6 bases and at J to 2 bases, leaving 5 bases not matched to a gene. CDR1 and CDR2 (germline): SNHLY, FYNNEI.

The CDR3 DNA reads TGTGCCAGCAGCGCCGGACAGGGGAATGATCAGCCCCAGCATTTT. Encoded protein: CASSAGQGNDQPQHF. The gene calls are TRBV5-4 and TRBJ1-5; TRBD1 matches 9 bases. The CDR3 runs to 15 residues. CDR1 and CDR2 from the germline V gene are SGHNT and YYREEE (reference sequence). The ends lost 4 bases at V and 5 bases at J; junction bases unmatched: 7.

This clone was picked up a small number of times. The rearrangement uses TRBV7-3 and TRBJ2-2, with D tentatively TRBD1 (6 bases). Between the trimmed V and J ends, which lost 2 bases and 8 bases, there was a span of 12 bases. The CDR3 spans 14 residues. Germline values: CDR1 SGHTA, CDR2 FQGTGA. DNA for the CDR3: TGTGCCAGCAGCTTACAGGGGATTACTGGGGAGCTGTTTTTT. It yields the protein CASSLQGITGELFF. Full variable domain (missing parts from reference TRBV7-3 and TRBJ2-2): GAGVSQTPSNKVTEKGKYVELRCDPISGHTALYWYRQSLGQGPEFLIYFQGTGAADDSGLPNDRFFAVRPEGSVSTLKIQRTERGDSAVYLCASSLQGITGELFFGEGSRLTVL.